The 28 T cell receptor beta chains below all came from one sample that was sequenced in a study of CD8 T cells in Susac syndrome. RNA in amounts of roughly 0.5 to 1 ug was reverse transcribed with random hexamers. TCRdb processed the immunoSEQ multiplex PCR reads anew with MiXCR; each CDR3 protein has one entry. The profile covers about 69,000 distinct CDR3 sequences, with around nine tenths appearing a single time and 0.5% to 0.65% taken by the ten largest. The sequencing sample was made of CD8+ T cells from PBMCs. The receptors stem from a human donor with multiple sclerosis.

The CDR3 sequence: CASSPRQGKPYEQYF. In nucleotides, the CDR3 is TGTGCCAGCAGCCCACGACAGGGGAAACCCTACGAGCAGTACTTC. The chain carries TRBV7-9 and TRBJ2-7; 8 nucleotides match TRBD1. This CDR3 has 15 residues. Unmatched junction bases numbered 8, after V lost 5 bases and J lost 2 bases. Germline CDR1 reads SEHNR; CDR2 reads FQNEAQ (reference sequence). Based on the CDR3 plus reference TRBV7-9 and TRBJ2-7, the full variable domain is DTGVSQNPRHKITKRGQNVTFRCDPISEHNRLYWYRQTLGQGPEFLTYFQNEAQLEKSRLLSDRFSAERPKGSFSTLEIQRTEQGDSAMYLCASSPRQGKPYEQYFGPGTRLTVT.

The chain is built from TRBV19 and TRBJ2-4, with D possibly matching TRBD2 (6 bases). The CDR3 spans 15 residues. Germline V CDR1 and CDR2: LNHDA, SQIVND (reference sequence). V lost 3 bases and J lost 3, with 12 bases in between. CDR3 residues: CASSIVGGDKNIQYF. The DNA of the CDR3 is TGTGCCAGTAGTATCGTAGGCGGGGACAAAAACATTCAGTACTTC.

This clonotype was seen just once. This rearrangement joins TRBV11-3 to TRBJ2-1; D is undetermined. Per germline, CDR1 SGHNT and CDR2 YENEEA. The CDR3 spans 13 residues. Trimming took off 1 base at V and 7 bases at J, with 8 bases between the two ends. The CDR3 DNA is TGTGCCAGCAGCTTAGCTATAAGGAATGAGCAGTTCTTC. This translates into CASSLAIRNEQFF. Looking up the rest from reference TRBV11-3 and TRBJ2-1 gives the full variable domain: EAGVVQSPRYKIIEKKQPVAFWCNPISGHNTLYWYLQNLGQGPELLIRYENEEAVDDSQLPKDRFSAERLKGVDSTLKIQPAELGDSAVYLCASSLAIRNEQFFGPGTRLTVL.

The rearrangement joins TRBV12-3 or TRBV12-4 to TRBJ1-2; tentatively, D is TRBD1 (5 bases). The V end was cut by 4 bases, the J end by 2 bases, with 8 bases between. CDR3 size: 13 residues. Here the CDR3 DNA reads TGTGCCAGCAGTTCTGGACAAAACTATGGCTACACCTTC. This translates into CASSSGQNYGYTF.

The chain is built from TRBV19 and TRBJ1-1, with D uncertain. Trimming removed 5 bases at V and 11 bases at J, with 18 bases between. This CDR3 is built from 13 residues. The germline V gene has CDR1 LNHDA and CDR2 SQIVND (reference sequence). CDR3 DNA: TGTGCCAGTAGTCCCACCGCGGGTGGTGGGGCTTTCTTT. It specifies CASSPTAGGGAFF.

This rearrangement joins TRBV2 to TRBJ2-2, with 13 bases identical to TRBD2. V lost 6 bases, J lost 0 bases, and 4 bases stayed unmatched. The V gene's germline CDR1 is SNHLY and CDR2 FYNNEI. There are 17 residues in the CDR3. CDR3 in DNA: TGTGCCAGCAGAGCGGGACTAGCGGGGCCGAACACCGGGGAGCTGTTTTTT. Translated, it gives CASRAGLAGPNTGELFF.

The V and J genes are TRBV19 and TRBJ1-1; 11 nucleotides line up with TRBD1. This CDR3 contains 17 residues. The V and J ends lost 5 bases and 3 bases, in that order; junction bases with no gene match: 11. Germline V gene data show CDR1 as LNHDA and CDR2 as SQIVND (reference sequence). The CDR3: CASSLRTWGQGDTEAFF. CDR3 nucleotides: TGTGCCAGTAGTCTGAGGACCTGGGGACAGGGGGACACTGAAGCTTTCTTT.

The chain links TRBV28 to TRBJ2-5; D gene unclear. The CDR3 sequence is 14 residues long. The V gene's germline CDR1 is MDHEN and CDR2 SYDVKM. Trimming shortened V by 6 bases and J by 5 bases, and 16 bases separated the two germline ends. CDR3 nucleotide sequence: TGTGCCAGCAGCCCACACCTAGACGCGGAGACCCAGTACTTC. Translation: CASSPHLDAETQYF.

The chain uses TRBV19 and TRBJ1-5, with D tentatively TRBD1 (5 bases). The CDR3 runs to 14 residues. With 2 bases removed from V and 5 bases from J, the gap between germline ends came to 10 bases. Germline loops: CDR1 LNHDA, CDR2 SQIVND (reference sequence). The CDR3 nucleotides read TGTGCCAGTAGTATATGGACACCTGATCAGCCCCAGCATTTT. It specifies CASSIWTPDQPQHF.

This chain links TRBV28 with TRBJ1-5; weak D call: TRBD1 (5 bases). Germline lookup yields CDR1 MDHEN and CDR2 SYDVKM. The CDR3 length is 14 residues. Trimming pared 6 bases from V and 9 bases from J, leaving 18 bases between. Here the CDR3 reads CASRKEGFWRPQHF. The DNA of the CDR3 is TGTGCCAGCAGGAAAGAGGGGTTTTGGCGGCCCCAGCATTTT. The full variable domain, with the rest looked up from reference TRBV28 and TRBJ1-5, is DVKVTQSSRYLVKRTGEKVFLECVQDMDHENMFWYRQDPGLGLRLIYFSYDVKMKEKGDIPEGYSVSREKKERFSLILESASTNQTSMYLCASRKEGFWRPQHFGDGTRLSIL.

The chain uses TRBV9 and TRBJ1-5; D is perhaps TRBD1 (6 bases). Trimming cost V 3 bases and J 1 base, with 8 bases left between them. CDR1 and CDR2 (germline): SGDLS, YYNGEE. The CDR3 extends over 14 amino acids. CDR3 region: CASSAQGSNQPQHF. In nucleotides, the CDR3 is TGTGCCAGCAGCGCACAGGGAAGCAATCAGCCCCAGCATTTT.

The V and J genes are TRBV5-1 and TRBJ2-2; D unresolved. Germline assignment: CDR1 SGHRS and CDR2 YFSETQ. The V end was cut by 1 base, the J end by 0 bases, with 10 bases between. The CDR3 length is 16 residues. The CDR3 protein is CASSLRVRTNTGELFF. The DNA of the CDR3 is TGCGCCAGCAGCTTGAGGGTCAGAACGAACACCGGGGAGCTGTTTTTT.

The chain combines TRBV20-1 with TRBJ2-3; D possibly corresponds to TRBD1 (7 bases). The CDR3 runs 14 residues. Germline CDR1 is DFQATT and CDR2 is SNEGSKA (reference sequence). Trimming shortened V by 6 bases and J by 5 bases, and 18 bases separated the two germline ends. The CDR3 DNA is TGCAGTGCGGAGGGACAGAGGGAGTTAGATACGCAGTATTTT. Its translation is CSAEGQRELDTQYF.

This clonotype was observed a handful of times. The CDR3 spells CASSPPVSGATYEQYF. CDR3 nucleotide sequence: TGTGCCAGCAGTCCCCCCGTGAGCGGGGCCACCTACGAGCAGTACTTC. The gene calls are TRBV28 and TRBJ2-7; the match to TRBD2 covers 7 bases. The V gene's germline CDR1 is MDHEN and CDR2 SYDVKM. The CDR3 loop spans 16 amino acids. J lost 2 bases, V lost 5 bases, and 12 bases had no gene match.

The chain carries TRBV5-1 and TRBJ1-2, with 8 bases identical to TRBD1. CDR3 length: 14 amino acids. With 0 bases clipped from V and 7 bases from J, the junction kept 5 bases outside the gene matches. CDR1 and CDR2 (germline): SGHRS, YFSETQ. The CDR3 here is CASSLEDRVSGYTF. CDR3 coding DNA: TGCGCCAGCAGCTTGGAGGACAGGGTATCTGGCTACACCTTC.

The V gene is TRBV28, the J gene TRBJ1-3; tentatively, D is TRBD1 (5 bases). The V end lost 9 bases, the J end lost 2 bases, and 23 bases lay between the germline ends. The CDR3 is made up of 17 amino acids. CDR1 and CDR2 (germline): MDHEN, SYDVKM. CDR3 sequence: CASIKPDKGRPGNTIYF. CDR3 bases: TGTGCCAGTATCAAACCGGACAAAGGCCGGCCTGGAAACACCATATATTTT. The variable domain in full, completed from reference TRBV28 and TRBJ1-3, reads DVKVTQSSRYLVKRTGEKVFLECVQDMDHENMFWYRQDPGLGLRLIYFSYDVKMKEKGDIPEGYSVSREKKERFSLILESASTNQTSMYLCASIKPDKGRPGNTIYFGEGSWLTVV.

The chain employs TRBV9 and TRBJ1-4; D is ambiguous. Trimming took off 3 bases at V and 10 bases at J, with 22 bases between the two ends. The CDR3 totals 16 residues. Germline V gene data show CDR1 as SGDLS and CDR2 as YYNGEE. DNA for the CDR3: TGTGCCAGCAGCGCCCCCCTTCGGGGTTGGGTCGGAAAACTGTTTTTT. Translating gives CASSAPLRGWVGKLFF.

This chain uses TRBV7-6 with TRBJ2-1; 11 bases line up with TRBD2. CDR1 and CDR2 from the germline V gene are SGHVS and FNYEAQ. This CDR3 is built from 17 residues. Germline trimming cut 5 bases from V and 6 bases from J; bases unmatched to any gene: 12. The CDR3 nucleotides are TGTGCCAGCAGCGATCCTTACTCCGGGACTAGCGGCAATGAGCAGTTCTTC. This gives the protein CASSDPYSGTSGNEQFF.

CDR3 DNA sequence: TGCACCAGCAGCCCCCGGAGACGAGACAGGGTGTTTAATGAGCAGTTCTTC. It translates to CTSSPRRRDRVFNEQFF. This sequence joins TRBV1 and TRBJ2-1; no DNA check was done on the table's D call, TRBD1. TRBV1 is an annotated pseudogene. This CDR3 is built from 17 residues.

The chain links TRBV9 to TRBJ2-1; 10 bases are a match to TRBD2. The trim removed 6 bases at V and 6 bases at J, leaving 3 bases unmatched. Germline CDR1 reads SGDLS; CDR2 reads YYNGEE. This CDR3 region has 13 residues. CDR3 sequence (DNA): TGTGCCAGCACGAGCGGGAGGGCCAATGAGCAGTTCTTC. Encoded protein: CASTSGRANEQFF.

J is TRBJ1-2 and V is TRBV5-4, with 10 bases fitting TRBD1. The CDR3 totals 14 residues. Germline lookup yields CDR1 SGHNT and CDR2 YYREEE (reference sequence). Trimming at V came to 6 bases and at J to 7 bases, leaving 9 bases not matched to a gene. CDR3: CASTWTGGTGGYTF. The CDR3 nucleotides are TGTGCCAGCACCTGGACAGGGGGTACGGGTGGCTACACCTTC.

V and J are TRBV9 and TRBJ2-2; perhaps TRBD2 as D (5 bases). Trimming took 0 bases from V and 0 from J, leaving 6 bases between them. Germline V CDR1 and CDR2: SGDLS, YYNGEE. The CDR3 has 15 amino acids. CDR3 sequence (DNA): TGTGCCAGCAGCGTAGGCGGGTCGAACACCGGGGAGCTGTTTTTT. Its translation: CASSVGGSNTGELFF.

This clonotype was detected once. The chain has TRBV24-1 and TRBJ1-5; 7 nucleotides agree with TRBD1. V dropped 9 bases and J dropped 3; count of bases not matched to a gene: 7. The germline CDR1 and CDR2 sequences are KGHDR and SFDVKD. The CDR3 loop spans 14 amino acids. This CDR3 is CATSSGTVNQPQHF. The CDR3 bases are TGTGCCACCTCATCCGGGACAGTCAATCAGCCCCAGCATTTT.

This chain joins TRBV7-9 and TRBJ2-7; D unresolved. Trimming pared 2 bases from V and 6 bases from J, leaving 5 bases between. The V gene's germline CDR1 is SEHNR and CDR2 FQNEAQ (reference sequence). The CDR3 extends over 11 amino acids. CDR3 sequence: CASSLLTEQYF. Here the CDR3 DNA reads TGTGCCAGCAGCTTACTGACCGAGCAGTACTTC.

This clonotype appeared once. The V and J genes are TRBV3-1 and TRBJ2-2; D is uncertain. Germline V CDR1 and CDR2: LGHDT, YNNKEL (reference sequence). Between the trimmed V and J ends, which lost 0 bases and 7 bases, there was a span of 6 bases. This CDR3 is built from 13 residues. The DNA for the CDR3 is TGTGCCAGCAGCCAAGATGAGAGCGGGGAGCTGTTTTTT. Translation gives CASSQDESGELFF.

The chain is built from TRBV28 and TRBJ1-5; TRBD1 is a possible D gene (5 bases). The germline V gene encodes CDR1 MDHEN and CDR2 SYDVKM. V was clipped by 6 bases and J by 9 bases, with 21 bases between them. The CDR3 is made up of 15 amino acids. The CDR3 loop reads CASRGSDMVLLPQHF. The CDR3 nucleotides are TGTGCCAGCAGGGGGTCGGACATGGTGCTTCTGCCCCAGCATTTT.

The gene calls are TRBV4-1 and TRBJ1-1; 9 bases align to TRBD1. The CDR3 sequence is 14 residues long. The junction had 5 bases not matched to a gene; V was cut back by 1 base and J by 8 bases. The germline CDR1 and CDR2 sequences are MGHRA and YSYEKL. The CDR3 loop reads CASSQVGTGKEAFF. The DNA of the CDR3 is TGCGCCAGCAGCCAAGTAGGGACAGGGAAAGAAGCTTTCTTT.

This clonotype was observed a few times. V is TRBV3-1 and J is TRBJ1-1; D may be TRBD1 (6 bases). The CDR3 has 12 amino acids. The ends were cut back, 1 base at V and 7 bases at J, with 7 bases in the middle. Germline CDR1 reads LGHDT; CDR2 reads YNNKEL (reference sequence). The CDR3 DNA is TGTGCCAGCAGCCAAGCGACAGGTGAAGCTTTCTTT. It codes for CASSQATGEAFF.